This TCR beta chain was sequenced in a study of Graves' ophthalmopathy and Graves' hyperthyroidism. Amplifying from RNA transcripts, the study obtained TCR beta CDR3 regions. First-round RT-PCR relied on HTBI primers, and a second-round multiplex PCR came next. TCRdb re-derived calls from the multiplex PCR reads in MiXCR, one entry per CDR3 protein. The sample shows hundreds of thousands of distinct CDR3 sequences, about 41% of them seen only once. This clonotype was observed many times. Its cognate antigen is unknown. Germline V gene sequence: CDR1 DFQATT, CDR2 SNEGSKA (reference sequence). The CDR3 has 15 amino acids. Trimming at V came to 3 bases and at J to 3 bases, leaving 4 bases not matched to a gene. Study results and caveats: Most thyroid clonotypes with frequency above 0.001 were detected in blood too.

Certain patients were not enrolled. These were patients with other autoimmune diseases, uncontrolled infections, pregnancy or lactation. Orbital computed tomography, together with clinical symptoms, serum thyroxine, TRAb and thyroid ultrasound, was used for diagnosis. The PBMCs used were ones drawn from 8 to 10 ml of fresh peripheral blood. Sequencing was carried out using peripheral blood. This clonotype was sampled from an adult man with Graves' ophthalmopathy. The V gene is TRBV20-1, the J gene TRBJ2-5; 13 bases are shared with TRBD2. CDR3 residues: CSASSGLAGEETQYF. The CDR3 DNA reads TGCAGTGCTAGCTCCGGACTAGCGGGAGAAGAGACCCAGTACTTC.